This T cell receptor beta chain was sequenced in a study of blood T cell repertoires in COVID-19. Overall study context: PBMCs, B-cell-depleted T cells, or T cells were the source of the cDNA or gDNA that made up the material.

Participants' own reports of clinical history determined their cohort assignment. Recovery meant two consecutive negative NP/OP PCR tests, professional clearance, or resolved symptoms. Under the authors' procedure: Nucleated cell counts were estimated from reference gene primer amplification. This table comes from immunoSEQ multiplex PCR, and its TCRdb copy is limited to in-frame clones, with some not included. The V and J calls and clone size were taken over from that table, and D and trimming were inferred from the DNA. The table shows hundreds of thousands of clones, with roughly 90% occurring only once. This CDR3 is 15 amino acids long. Trimming took 7 bases from V and 8 from J; bases not matched to a gene: 10. Germline V gene sequence: CDR1 KGHSH, CDR2 LQKENI.

The receptor's source is a woman aged 50 to 60 who had recovered from COVID-19. The V call is TRBV18, the J call TRBJ1-4; 10 bases fit TRBD1. Sequencing used PBMCs or T cells enriched from blood (not recorded which). As DNA, the CDR3 is TGTGCCAGCTTACTGACAGGGGGCGGCGGCGAAAAACTGTTTTTT. This translates into CASLLTGGGGEKLFF.